One and the same sample provided the 30 T cell receptor beta chains below, sequenced in a study of cytomegalovirus exposure and HLA in healthy donors. Produced via immunoSEQ multiplex PCR; TCRdb's table is partial and in-frame only. Of around 130,000 clones in the sample, approximately 89% were seen once. Sequencing was performed on PBMCs. These receptors were obtained from a man aged 25 to 40 in good health and CMV-seronegative.

The J gene is TRBJ1-4, the V gene TRBV19; D remains ambiguous. Germline V gene lookup returns CDR1 LNHDA and CDR2 SQIVND (reference sequence). CDR3 length: 15 amino acids. With 5 bases removed from V and 5 bases from J, the gap between germline ends came to 15 bases. The CDR3 nucleotides read TGTGCCAGTAGTGCCCGCGGCCCCGGGAATGAAAAACTGTTTTTT. This codes for CASSARGPGNEKLFF.

With respect to this clone: Distinct nucleotide sequences in the sample also encode this CDR3. The chain joins TRBV5-1 to TRBJ2-1, with TRBD2 as a possible D gene (6 bases). Trimming took off 2 bases at V and 0 bases at J, with 9 bases between the two ends. Germline-derived CDR1 and CDR2 are SGHRS and YFSETQ. CDR3 size: 15 residues. CDR3 amino acids: CASSFDGSSYNEQFF. CDR3 nucleotide sequence: TGCGCCAGCAGCTTTGACGGGAGCTCCTACAATGAGCAGTTCTTC.

This sequence joins TRBV5-6 and TRBJ2-7; perhaps TRBD1 as D (6 bases). This CDR3 has 15 residues. Germline V CDR1 and CDR2: SGHDT, YYEEEE. The germline V and J ends were trimmed by 2 bases and 7 bases, with 19 bases remaining between them. CDR3 nucleotide sequence: TGTGCCAGCAGCTTCTCCGCGAACAGGGTTTGGGAGCAGTACTTC. Translated: CASSFSANRVWEQYF.

The rearrangement links TRBV9 to TRBJ2-2; 11 bases match TRBD2. This CDR3 is built from 15 residues. V gave up 4 bases and J gave up 5 bases; unmatched junction bases: 4. Germline CDR1 and CDR2: SGDLS and YYNGEE. CDR3 DNA sequence: TGTGCCAGCAGCCTCGGGACTAGCGGTACCGGGGAGCTGTTTTTT. It codes for CASSLGTSGTGELFF.

The chain links TRBV2 to TRBJ1-3, with TRBD1 as a possible D gene (5 bases). Germline values: CDR1 SNHLY, CDR2 FYNNEI. V was trimmed by 7 bases and J by 1 base, leaving 11 bases between them. The CDR3 contains 14 residues. CDR3 region: CASTREGSGNTIYF. Here the CDR3 DNA reads TGTGCCAGCACTAGGGAGGGGTCTGGAAACACCATATATTTT. Full variable domain (remainder filled in from reference TRBV2 and TRBJ1-3): EPEVTQTPSHQVTQMGQEVILRCVPISNHLYFYWYRQILGQKVEFLVSFYNNEISEKSEIFDDQFSVERPDGSNFTLKIRSTKLEDSAMYFCASTREGSGNTIYFGEGSWLTVV.

The gene calls are TRBV5-1 and TRBJ1-1; perhaps TRBD1 as D (6 bases). Germline V gene sequence: CDR1 SGHRS, CDR2 YFSETQ. Trimming took off 2 bases at V and 1 base at J, with 9 bases between the two ends. The CDR3 is made up of 14 amino acids. The CDR3 region is CASSFSGANTEAFF. DNA of the CDR3: TGCGCCAGCAGCTTTTCAGGGGCGAACACTGAAGCTTTCTTT. The full variable domain, with the rest looked up from reference TRBV5-1 and TRBJ1-1, is KAGVTQTPRYLIKTRGQQVTLSCSPISGHRSVSWYQQTPGQGLQFLFEYFSETQRNKGNFPGRFSGRQFSNSRSEMNVSTLELGDSALYLCASSFSGANTEAFFGQGTRLTVV.

The chain is built from TRBV29-1 and TRBJ1-2; D is unclear. Looked up from germline, CDR1 is SQVTM and CDR2 is ANQGSEA. Trimming stripped 0 bases from V and 3 bases from J, with 14 bases between. There are 15 residues in the CDR3. As DNA, the CDR3 is TGCAGCGTTGAAGATCGACACCAAATTGACTATGGCTACACCTTC. Translating gives CSVEDRHQIDYGYTF.

This chain uses TRBV7-9 with TRBJ2-2, with no clear D. This CDR3 spans 13 amino acids. Germline-derived CDR1 and CDR2 are SEHNR and FQNEAQ (reference sequence). Trimming cost V 1 base and J 3 bases, with 3 bases left between them. CDR3 protein: CASSLDYTGELFF. In DNA form, the CDR3 reads TGTGCCAGCAGCTTAGACTACACCGGGGAGCTGTTTTTT. The whole variable domain, filled in from reference TRBV7-9 and TRBJ2-2, reads DTGVSQNPRHKITKRGQNVTFRCDPISEHNRLYWYRQTLGQGPEFLTYFQNEAQLEKSRLLSDRFSAERPKGSFSTLEIQRTEQGDSAMYLCASSLDYTGELFFGEGSRLTVL.

The sample holds a few counts of this clone. The gene calls are TRBV4-1 and TRBJ1-2; 8 bases agree with TRBD1. This CDR3 region has 15 residues. Germline lookup yields CDR1 MGHRA and CDR2 YSYEKL. V gave up 1 base and J gave up 4 bases; unmatched junction bases: 5. In DNA form, the CDR3 reads TGCGCCAGCAGCCAAGGACTGACAGGGGCCTATGGCTACACCTTC. Its protein product is CASSQGLTGAYGYTF.

The V gene is TRBV6-5, the J gene TRBJ1-1; D is uncertain. The V gene's germline CDR1 is MNHEY and CDR2 SVGAGI. The CDR3 loop spans 15 amino acids. Between the trimmed V and J ends, which lost 0 bases and 0 bases, there was a span of 8 bases. The CDR3 spells CASSYSALLNTEAFF. DNA of the CDR3: TGTGCCAGCAGTTACTCGGCTCTCCTGAACACTGAAGCTTTCTTT.

The V gene is TRBV28, the J gene TRBJ2-5, with TRBD2 matching 10 bases. Germline values: CDR1 MDHEN, CDR2 SYDVKM. The trim removed 5 bases at V and 2 bases at J, leaving 2 bases unmatched. There are 14 residues in the CDR3. In DNA form, the CDR3 reads TGTGCCAGCAGTCGGACTAGCGGACAAGAGACCCAGTACTTC. Protein product: CASSRTSGQETQYF. Full variable domain (missing parts from reference TRBV28 and TRBJ2-5): DVKVTQSSRYLVKRTGEKVFLECVQDMDHENMFWYRQDPGLGLRLIYFSYDVKMKEKGDIPEGYSVSREKKERFSLILESASTNQTSMYLCASSRTSGQETQYFGPGTRLLVL.

The chain employs TRBV29-1 and TRBJ2-7; 9 nucleotides match TRBD1. This CDR3 has 14 amino acids. V lost 7 bases and J lost 5; bases outside the gene matches: 12. The germline V gene has CDR1 SQVTM and CDR2 ANQGSEA. CDR3 region: CSAARQGDWDEQYF. As DNA, the CDR3 is TGCAGCGCCGCACGACAGGGGGACTGGGACGAGCAGTACTTC.

The V call is TRBV6-1, the J call TRBJ1-1; 9 bases are shared with TRBD1. Germline V lookup: CDR1 MNHNS, CDR2 SASEGT. The CDR3 sequence is 13 residues long. The trim removed 6 bases at V and 7 bases at J, leaving 6 bases unmatched. CDR3 loop: CASRETGGVEAFF. Written as DNA, the CDR3 is TGTGCCAGCAGAGAAACAGGGGGCGTTGAAGCTTTCTTT.

The rearrangement joins TRBV18 to TRBJ1-1, with no clear D. V was trimmed by 6 bases and J by 7 bases, leaving 15 bases between them. The CDR3 is made up of 13 amino acids. Germline CDR1 is KGHSH and CDR2 is LQKENI. DNA of the CDR3: TGTGCCAGCTCCCGCCCTGAAGCAGGTGAAGCTTTCTTT. Translated: CASSRPEAGEAFF. Looking up the rest from reference TRBV18 and TRBJ1-1 gives the full variable domain: NAGVMQNPRHLVRRRGQEARLRCSPMKGHSHVYWYRQLPEEGLKFMVYLQKENIIDESGMPKERFSAEFPKEGPSILRIQQVVRGDSAAYFCASSRPEAGEAFFGQGTRLTVV.

The chain uses TRBV27 and TRBJ2-1; 7 nucleotides match TRBD1. The CDR3 extends over 17 amino acids. The V and J ends lost 3 bases and 6 bases, in that order; junction bases with no gene match: 14. Germline CDR1 is MNHEY and CDR2 is SMNVEV (reference sequence). CDR3 nucleotide sequence: TGTGCCAGCAGTTTGCGCCCTGACAGGGTAGCGTTCAATGAGCAGTTCTTC. Protein: CASSLRPDRVAFNEQFF.

Ten or more counts support this clone. The genes are TRBV27 and TRBJ2-7; possibly TRBD1 for D (6 bases). The CDR3 extends over 15 amino acids. From germline, CDR1 is MNHEY and CDR2 SMNVEV (reference sequence). V gave up 4 bases and J gave up 4 bases, with 17 bases separating them. This CDR3 is CASSSPGQQQYEQYF. CDR3 DNA sequence: TGTGCCAGCAGTTCCCCGGGACAACAACAATACGAGCAGTACTTC.

CDR3 loop: CASSQVPGASGGKNTQYF. For the CDR3, the DNA is TGCGCCAGCAGCCAAGTTCCGGGGGCTAGCGGGGGGAAAAATACGCAGTATTTT. This chain links TRBV4-1 with TRBJ2-3; TRBD2 aligns across 11 bases. Losses at the gene ends were 1 base for V and 7 bases for J; bases not matched to a gene: 13. The length of the CDR3 is 18 residues. Germline CDR1 reads MGHRA; CDR2 reads YSYEKL.

V is TRBV28 and J is TRBJ2-7; D perhaps matches TRBD2 (6 bases). This CDR3 region has 15 residues. Germline V lookup: CDR1 MDHEN, CDR2 SYDVKM. V lost 1 base and J lost 0, with 10 bases in between. CDR3 amino acids: CASSLSRGNSYEQYF. The CDR3 DNA reads TGTGCCAGCAGTTTATCTCGGGGGAACTCCTACGAGCAGTACTTC.

The gene calls are TRBV7-9 and TRBJ1-3; D unresolved. The germline gives CDR1 SEHNR, CDR2 FQNEAQ (reference sequence). The V end was cut by 3 bases, the J end by 0 bases, with 9 bases between. The length of the CDR3 is 15 residues. CDR3 sequence reads: CASSLSLASGNTIYF. CDR3 DNA: TGTGCCAGCAGCTTGAGTCTTGCCTCTGGAAACACCATATATTTT.

This chain's CDR3 is CASSQEGVRGRDTQYF. CDR3 DNA sequence: TGCGCCAGCAGCCAAGAGGGGGTCAGGGGGCGAGATACGCAGTATTTT. V usage is TRBV4-1 and J usage is TRBJ2-3; 8 bases line up with TRBD1. This CDR3 is built from 16 residues. With V trimmed by 0 bases and J by 5 bases, 7 bases remained unmatched. Germline values: CDR1 MGHRA, CDR2 YSYEKL.

J is TRBJ1-2 and V is TRBV6-6; D is perhaps TRBD1 (5 bases). The ends were cut back, 7 bases at V and 1 base at J, with 16 bases in the middle. Germline-derived CDR1 and CDR2 are MNHNY and SVGAGI (reference sequence). The CDR3 consists of 15 residues. The CDR3 loop reads CASTLDSNLNYGYTF. The CDR3 DNA is TGTGCCAGCACCCTCGACAGTAACCTTAACTATGGCTACACCTTC.

This chain connects TRBV4-1 to TRBJ2-1; D may be TRBD1 (6 bases). Trimming removed 0 bases from V and 4 bases from J, with 10 bases in between. The CDR3 covers 15 residues. CDR1 is MGHRA, CDR2 YSYEKL, per germline. CDR3 sequence: CASSQDRGQYNEQFF. CDR3 DNA: TGCGCCAGCAGCCAAGATCGGGGACAATACAATGAGCAGTTCTTC.

The chain is built from TRBV2 and TRBJ2-7; D not certain. The CDR3 loop spans 14 amino acids. V lost 8 bases to trimming and J lost 0 bases, with 14 bases between them. Germline V gives CDR1 SNHLY, CDR2 FYNNEI. The chain's CDR3 is CASSPRLSSYEQYF. The DNA for the CDR3 is TGTGCCAGCTCCCCTCGACTTAGCTCCTACGAGCAGTACTTC. Drawing the rest from reference TRBV2 and TRBJ2-7, the complete variable domain is EPEVTQTPSHQVTQMGQEVILRCVPISNHLYFYWYRQILGQKVEFLVSFYNNEISEKSEIFDDQFSVERPDGSNFTLKIRSTKLEDSAMYFCASSPRLSSYEQYFGPGTRLTVT.

For this clone: One end of the junction is discordant with germline, which a read error may explain. V usage is TRBV2 and J usage is TRBJ2-2; TRBD2 matches at 10 bases. The CDR3 is 16 amino acids. Germline CDR1 is SNHLY and CDR2 is FYNNEI. CDR3 region: CASMSSGGSYTGELFF. DNA for the CDR3: TGTGCGAGCATGAGTAGCGGGGGGTCGTACACCGGGGAGCTGTTTTTT.

The V gene is TRBV15, the J gene TRBJ1-4, with 11 nucleotides matching TRBD1. The V and J ends lost 1 base and 7 bases, in that order; junction bases with no gene match: 14. CDR3 length equals 19 residues. Germline assignment: CDR1 LNHNV and CDR2 YYDKDF (reference sequence). The CDR3 spells CATSRVRTGGSRESEKLFF. CDR3 nucleotide sequence: TGTGCCACCAGCAGAGTGCGGACAGGGGGCTCGAGGGAGAGTGAAAAACTGTTTTTT.

This chain connects TRBV11-2 to TRBJ2-1, with D possibly TRBD1 on 5 matching bases. The CDR3 runs 15 residues. Trimming left V 5 bases short and J 4 bases short, with 15 bases between. From germline, CDR1 is SGHAT and CDR2 FQNNGV. The CDR3 is CASSKLGQQYNEQFF. CDR3 coding DNA: TGTGCCAGCAGCAAGCTCGGACAACAATACAATGAGCAGTTCTTC.

This sequence joins TRBV14 and TRBJ2-7; D is perhaps TRBD1 (5 bases). This CDR3 is 14 amino acids long. Trimming removed 6 bases from V and 6 bases from J, with 18 bases in between. From germline, CDR1 is SGHDN and CDR2 FVKESK. The CDR3 coding sequence is TGTGCCAGCAGTTTGAAGCCCAGGGCAGGCGAGCAGTACTTC. Translated: CASSLKPRAGEQYF.

V usage is TRBV28 and J usage is TRBJ1-2; 7 bases are a match to TRBD1. Trimming cost V 5 bases and J 0 bases; bases outside gene matches: 9. Germline V gene lookup returns CDR1 MDHEN and CDR2 SYDVKM. The CDR3 loop spans 16 amino acids. This CDR3 is CASSISGTEANYGYTF. The CDR3 region has the DNA TGTGCCAGCAGTATTAGCGGGACAGAAGCTAACTATGGCTACACCTTC.

The gene calls are TRBV2 and TRBJ1-5; D gene uncertain. The V and J ends lost 1 base and 4 bases respectively, with 5 bases between them. Germline CDR1 and CDR2: SNHLY and FYNNEI. The CDR3 consists of 13 residues. The CDR3 sequence: CASSEETNQPQHF. The CDR3 DNA reads TGTGCCAGCAGTGAAGAAACAAATCAGCCCCAGCATTTT.

The chain uses TRBV6-1 and TRBJ1-5; D ambiguous. V was trimmed by 1 base and J by 5 bases, leaving 9 bases between them. Germline V gene sequence: CDR1 MNHNS, CDR2 SASEGT. This CDR3 region has 14 residues. Here the CDR3 reads CASSEGLEDQPQHF. Here the CDR3 DNA reads TGTGCCAGCAGTGAAGGTTTGGAGGATCAGCCCCAGCATTTT.